A selection of T cell receptor beta chains follows, all from one sample in a study of T cell changes during pregnancy in multiple sclerosis. Clones were read by immunoSEQ multiplex PCR, and TCRdb kept only the in-frame ones, dropping some. This sample carries some 77,000 clones, about nine tenths of them seen once, and the ten largest clones take about 1.9%. The specimen was peripheral blood, collected before pregnancy. The receptors derive from a female donor with multiple sclerosis, enrolled in a pregnancy study. Each CDR3 is given without its conserved first and last residue. The size entry is marked missing in some rows and otherwise reads once, few, many or a size class.

TRBV5-5,12,.,TRBJ1-5,ASSLVPSNQPQH
TRBV5-1,12,.,TRBJ2-1,ASSLVGTSDEQF
TRBV18,17,once,TRBJ1-4,ASSHLQGAYGATNEKLF
TRBV27,13,.,TRBJ2-7,ASSPAGGEHYEQY
TRBV5-1,11,once,TRBJ1-2,ASSEGTGSGYT
TRBV7-9,14,once,TRBJ2-5,ASSPRTGAEQETQY
TRBV5-5,14,.,TRBJ2-7,ASNLRGTTTSYEQY
TRBV28,15,.,TRBJ2-7,ASSFPRGGGRSGEQY
TRBV30,10,once,TRBJ1-1,AWKGGLPEAF
TRBV7-9,11,.,TRBJ1-1,ASSLQGNTEAF
TRBV4-3,14,.,TRBJ2-1,ASSQGSGGSYNEQF
TRBV19,13,.,TRBJ1-3,ASSISRFSGNTIY
TRBV6-5,10,.,TRBJ1-6,ASGGYNSPLH
TRBV27,14,.,TRBJ2-1,ASRTSAGGRYNEQF
TRBV6-6,12,.,TRBJ1-5,ASSDWEGNQPQH
TRBV29-1,14,.,TRBJ1-2,SVEGYVGTGQYGYT
TRBV19,14,.,TRBJ2-1,ASSPPRDRGFDEQF
TRBV11-2,14,once,TRBJ2-7,ASSFERGWVRHEQY
TRBV5-1,17,.,TRBJ2-6,ASSSIPTGGLSGANVLT
TRBV12-2,13,.,TRBJ1-4,ASRTPKPGDEKLF